What follows are 15 T cell receptor beta chains derived from one specimen sequenced in a study of cytomegalovirus exposure and HLA in healthy donors. Primers for the PCR totalled 60 Vbeta and 13 Jbeta. Profiled with immunoSEQ multiplex PCR; TCRdb holds only in-frame clones, not every one. The sample has approximately 140,000 clones; approximately 71% are singletons. The sample was PBMCs. These receptors were collected from a man in his forties or fifties in good health and CMV-seronegative.

V is TRBV2 and J is TRBJ1-5; 9 bases are a match to TRBD1. The CDR3 runs 13 residues. Germline loops: CDR1 SNHLY, CDR2 FYNNEI. Trimming at V came to 5 bases and at J to 8 bases, leaving 4 bases not matched to a gene. In DNA form, the CDR3 reads TGTGCCAGCAGTACAGGGGGCGGAGAGCCCCAGCATTTT. As protein: CASSTGGGEPQHF.

The chain joins TRBV9 to TRBJ2-1, with 8 positions matching TRBD2. The CDR3 extends over 15 amino acids. Germline V gene data show CDR1 as SGDLS and CDR2 as YYNGEE. J lost 0 bases, V lost 3 bases, and 2 bases had no gene match. The CDR3 loop reads CASSGGGSSYNEQFF. The CDR3, as DNA: TGTGCCAGCAGCGGCGGGGGGAGCTCCTACAATGAGCAGTTCTTC.

V and J are TRBV5-8 and TRBJ1-1, with TRBD1 as a possible D gene (5 bases). Germline CDR1 reads SGHTS; CDR2 reads YDEGEE. V was pared by 5 bases and J by 4 bases, with 18 bases between. The CDR3 loop spans 15 amino acids. CDR3 sequence reads: CASSDRRVAPTEAFF. CDR3 nucleotides: TGTGCCAGCAGTGACAGAAGGGTAGCCCCCACTGAAGCTTTCTTT.

This chain links TRBV27 with TRBJ1-1, with D uncertain. In germline, CDR1 is MNHEY, CDR2 SMNVEV (reference sequence). CDR3 length: 13 amino acids. Trimming shortened V by 1 base and J by 11 bases, and 14 bases separated the two germline ends. In DNA, the CDR3 is TGTGCCAGCAGTTTATATTCCCCTCCGGGGGCTTTCTTT. Protein product: CASSLYSPPGAFF.

V usage is TRBV6-1 and J usage is TRBJ2-7, with D possibly matching TRBD2 (7 bases). In germline, CDR1 is MNHNS, CDR2 SASEGT. Between the trimmed V and J ends, which lost 7 bases and 2 bases, there was a span of 12 bases. The CDR3 is 13 amino acids. This CDR3 reads CASTPGGPYEQYF. DNA for the CDR3: TGTGCCAGCACACCCGGGGGGCCCTACGAGCAGTACTTC.

This rearrangement joins TRBV19 to TRBJ1-5; 7 bases agree with TRBD1. J gave up 9 bases and V 4 bases, and 3 bases lay outside the gene matches. This CDR3 is built from 12 residues. Germline values: CDR1 LNHDA, CDR2 SQIVND (reference sequence). The CDR3 DNA is TGTGCCAGTAGTACAGGGGGAGGGCCCCAGCATTTT. The encoded protein is CASSTGGGPQHF.

The CDR3 spells CASSFSSGEETQYF. The DNA for the CDR3 is TGTGCCAGCAGCTTTTCTAGCGGGGAAGAGACCCAGTACTTC. The chain is built from TRBV7-9 and TRBJ2-5, with TRBD2 matching over 9 bases. This CDR3 has 14 residues. V lost 3 bases and J lost 3; bases outside the gene matches: 2. Germline V CDR1 and CDR2: SEHNR, FQNEAQ (reference sequence).

J is TRBJ2-1 and V is TRBV4-1; 14 positions match TRBD2. V dropped 5 bases and J dropped 8; count of bases not matched to a gene: 2. CDR1 MGHRA and CDR2 YSYEKL come from the germline V gene. CDR3 length: 14 residues. This chain's CDR3 is CASSGLAGGDEQFF. DNA for the CDR3: TGCGCCAGCAGCGGACTAGCGGGGGGAGATGAGCAGTTCTTC.

J is TRBJ1-2 and V is TRBV30; D is unresolved. The CDR3 contains 13 residues. With 2 bases removed from V and 4 bases from J, the gap between germline ends came to 11 bases. The germline V gene has CDR1 GTSNPN and CDR2 SVGIG (reference sequence). The CDR3 bases are TGTGCCTGGAGTCGGCAGACACCCTATGGCTACACCTTC. As protein: CAWSRQTPYGYTF.

The chain employs TRBV29-1 and TRBJ2-3; TRBD1 agrees at 8 bases. This CDR3 is 14 amino acids long. CDR1 is SQVTM and CDR2 is ANQGSEA in the germline V gene. V was clipped by 6 bases and J by 7 bases; unmatched bases: 12. CDR3 bases: TGCAGCGTGCGACAGGGGCCGACATATTATACGCAGTATTTT. Its protein product is CSVRQGPTYYTQYF.

The chain recombines TRBV5-8 with TRBJ1-2; 9 nucleotides align to TRBD1. CDR3 length: 15 residues. Losses at the gene ends were 1 base for V and 5 bases for J; bases not matched to a gene: 6. Germline assignment: CDR1 SGHTS and CDR2 YDEGEE. The DNA for the CDR3 is TGTGCCAGCAGCTTGTATACAGGGGGCAGTTATGGCTACACCTTC. Protein product: CASSLYTGGSYGYTF.

The J gene is TRBJ2-3, the V gene TRBV11-2, with 9 bases identical to TRBD1. Losses at the gene ends were 0 bases for V and 4 bases for J; bases not matched to a gene: 17. The germline gives CDR1 SGHAT, CDR2 FQNNGV. The CDR3 covers 20 residues. This chain's CDR3 is CASSLDTTGGGVVWADTQYF. CDR3 in DNA: TGTGCCAGCAGCTTAGATACCACAGGGGGCGGAGTGGTTTGGGCAGATACGCAGTATTTT. Drawing the rest from reference TRBV11-2 and TRBJ2-3, the complete variable domain is EAGVAQSPRYKIIEKRQSVAFWCNPISGHATLYWYQQILGQGPKLLIQFQNNGVVDDSQLPKDRFSAERLKGVDSTLKIQPAKLEDSAVYLCASSLDTTGGGVVWADTQYFGPGTRLTVL.

The rearrangement uses TRBV6-4 and TRBJ2-1, with 11 bases lining up with TRBD2. This CDR3 comprises 16 residues. Germline V gives CDR1 MRHNA, CDR2 SNTAGT. Trimming took 4 bases from V and 4 from J; bases not matched to a gene: 6. The CDR3 coding sequence is TGTGCCAGCAGTGCGGCTAGCGGGGGGTTATACAATGAGCAGTTCTTC. Translation: CASSAASGGLYNEQFF.

The chain employs TRBV19 and TRBJ1-2, with D possibly matching TRBD1 (6 bases). This CDR3 is built from 14 residues. Per germline, CDR1 LNHDA and CDR2 SQIVND (reference sequence). V lost 5 bases and J 7 bases, leaving 17 bases between the germline ends. The CDR3 sequence is CASSSMTGYGGYTF. CDR3 bases: TGTGCCAGTAGTTCCATGACAGGTTACGGTGGCTACACCTTC.

This chain links TRBV19 with TRBJ1-3; weak D call: TRBD1 (6 bases). The V and J ends lost 5 bases and 0 bases respectively, with 17 bases between them. This CDR3 is 17 amino acids long. Germline V gene sequence: CDR1 LNHDA, CDR2 SQIVND (reference sequence). CDR3 in amino acids: CASSARQDLNSGNTIYF. In DNA, the CDR3 is TGTGCCAGTAGTGCTCGACAGGACCTAAACTCTGGAAACACCATATATTTT.